One and the same sample provided the 28 T cell receptor beta chains below, sequenced in a study of shared clonotypes between healthy human individuals. This table comes from immunoSEQ multiplex PCR, and its TCRdb copy is limited to in-frame clones, with some not included. The sample consists of 2 million to 2.5 million clones, just under 95% of them appearing once. Sequenced: naive CD4+ T cells from PBMCs. The sample's subset: CD45RA+ positively selected. These receptors were obtained from a man in his late teens or twenties in good health. Some clones in this sample may be carry-over from other donors' samples.

The chain employs TRBV7-8 and TRBJ2-1; 16 bases map to TRBD2. CDR1 is SGHVS and CDR2 is FQNEAQ in the germline V gene. The CDR3 extends over 18 amino acids. V shed 3 bases and J 6 bases; nucleotides not matched to a gene: 8. CDR3 nucleotides: TGTGCCAGCAGCTTGGGACTAGCGGGAGGGCTCTCGACCAATGAGCAGTTCTTC. It encodes CASSLGLAGGLSTNEQFF.

This clone was counted a single time. This chain links TRBV28 with TRBJ2-2; the D is unclear. Germline V gives CDR1 MDHEN, CDR2 SYDVKM. CDR3 length: 15 amino acids. V lost 5 bases and J lost 0, with 10 bases in between. CDR3 DNA: TGTGCCAGCAGTATAGCCTTCTCGAACACCGGGGAGCTGTTTTTT. This translates into CASSIAFSNTGELFF.

The chain carries TRBV7-3 and TRBJ2-1; D not resolved. V was trimmed by 4 bases and J by 5 bases, leaving 9 bases between them. CDR1 is SGHTA and CDR2 is FQGTGA in the germline V gene. The CDR3 is 13 residues long. Here the CDR3 reads CASSWAPHNEQFF. CDR3 bases: TGTGCCAGCAGCTGGGCCCCTCACAATGAGCAGTTCTTC.

The chain combines TRBV6-1 with TRBJ1-5; D is possibly TRBD1 (5 bases). Germline CDR1 is MNHNS and CDR2 is SASEGT. Deletions cut 2 bases from V and 3 bases from J, with 11 bases between. The CDR3 is made up of 15 amino acids. CDR3 loop: CASSENPGSNQPQHF. CDR3 nucleotide sequence: TGTGCCAGCAGTGAAAATCCAGGGTCCAATCAGCCCCAGCATTTT.

This chain connects TRBV5-1 to TRBJ2-1; D gene unclear. Germline CDR1 reads SGHRS; CDR2 reads YFSETQ. Trimming removed 0 bases from V and 6 bases from J, with 10 bases in between. There are 14 residues in the CDR3. CDR3 sequence (DNA): TGCGCCAGCAGCTTGGGTAGCCTAACCAATGAGCAGTTCTTC. Translating gives CASSLGSLTNEQFF.

V usage is TRBV4-2 and J usage is TRBJ2-7; TRBD2 matches at 7 bases. CDR1 is LGHNA and CDR2 is YNFKEQ in the germline V gene. V dropped 0 bases and J dropped 3; count of bases not matched to a gene: 11. This CDR3 is built from 17 residues. The CDR3 sequence is CASSQDERLAADYEQYF. Written as DNA, the CDR3 is TGTGCCAGCAGCCAAGATGAACGGCTAGCGGCCGACTACGAGCAGTACTTC.

This sequence joins TRBV5-1 and TRBJ1-2; tentative D call: TRBD1 (5 bases). There are 14 residues in the CDR3. V was clipped by 2 bases and J by 5 bases, with 13 bases between them. Germline V gene data show CDR1 as SGHRS and CDR2 as YFSETQ. CDR3: CASSLLLTAYGYTF. The CDR3 DNA reads TGCGCCAGCAGCTTACTATTGACAGCGTATGGCTACACCTTC.

The rearrangement links TRBV27 to TRBJ1-4, with 7 nucleotides matching TRBD1. The CDR3 loop spans 18 amino acids. Germline CDR1 MNHEY, CDR2 SMNVEV (reference sequence). V shed 2 bases and J 2 bases; nucleotides not matched to a gene: 11. The DNA for the CDR3 is TGTGCCAGCAGTTTACGATCGCTCGGGGACAGTACTAATGAAAAACTGTTTTTT. Amino acid sequence: CASSLRSLGDSTNEKLFF.

The V and J genes are TRBV5-1 and TRBJ2-2, with TRBD2 matching 8 bases. The CDR3 length is 17 residues. Germline V CDR1 and CDR2: SGHRS, YFSETQ. With 0 bases clipped from V and 5 bases from J, the junction kept 9 bases outside the gene matches. CDR3 nucleotide sequence: TGCGCCAGCAGCTTGGGACCCCCGGCGGGAGGTACCGGGGAGCTGTTTTTT. It codes for CASSLGPPAGGTGELFF.

This clone has more than one count but fewer than ten. The same CDR3 can be traced to other DNA sequences in this sample. The chain couples TRBV28 to TRBJ1-4, with D tentatively TRBD1 (6 bases). Per germline, CDR1 MDHEN and CDR2 SYDVKM. With 6 bases removed from V and 5 bases from J, the gap between germline ends came to 10 bases. The CDR3 runs 13 residues. CDR3 in amino acids: CASRQGGNEKLFF. CDR3 sequence (DNA): TGTGCCAGCAGACAGGGAGGAAATGAAAAACTGTTTTTT.

This chain connects TRBV10-3 to TRBJ1-1; D is possibly TRBD1 (5 bases). The CDR3 totals 13 residues. Germline V gene lookup returns CDR1 ENHRY and CDR2 SYGVKD. V lost 4 bases and J lost 5, with 11 bases in between. CDR3 nucleotides: TGTGCCATCAGTGTTGGGGGTGAGACTGAAGCTTTCTTT. Encoded protein: CAISVGGETEAFF.

Here the CDR3 reads CASTILVNLQGTQYF. DNA for the CDR3: TGTGCCAGCACCATCCTGGTTAATCTACAGGGGACCCAGTACTTC. The chain is built from TRBV5-5 and TRBJ2-5, with a tentative D call TRBD1 (6 bases). Germline-derived CDR1 and CDR2 are SGHKS and YYEKEE (reference sequence). The CDR3 has 15 amino acids. V gave up 6 bases and J gave up 7 bases, with 22 bases separating them. Drawing the rest from reference TRBV5-5 and TRBJ2-5, the complete variable domain is DAGVTQSPTHLIKTRGQQVTLRCSPISGHKSVSWYQQVLGQGPQFIFQYYEKEERGRGNFPDRFSARQFPNYSSELNVNALLLGDSALYLCASTILVNLQGTQYFGPGTRLLVL.

Note on this clone: The same CDR3 arises from other DNA sequences in this sample as well. This sequence joins TRBV18 and TRBJ2-1, with unresolved D. Germline V gene sequence: CDR1 KGHSH, CDR2 LQKENI. The CDR3 has 16 amino acids. The V end was cut by 1 base, the J end by 0 bases, with 10 bases between. The CDR3 is CASSPLGSSSYNEQFF. In DNA, the CDR3 is TGTGCCAGCTCACCACTTGGCTCTAGCTCCTACAATGAGCAGTTCTTC.

On this clone itself: Since the CDR3 does not end with the conserved phenylalanine or tryptophan, this likely comes from a read error. Because the CDR3's place on the DNA is in doubt, the DNA is left out and the CDR3 is given as listed by TCRdb. The chain carries TRBV21-1 and TRBJ1-2. TRBV21-1 is noted as a pseudogene. The CDR3 totals 14 residues, both ends included. This chain's CDR3 is CASSKECPGGGHQV.

This chain uses TRBV2 with TRBJ2-7; unclear D gene. With 7 bases removed from V and 6 bases from J, the gap between germline ends came to 16 bases. This CDR3 contains 13 residues. The germline gives CDR1 SNHLY, CDR2 FYNNEI. This CDR3 is CASTRVRWGEQYF. CDR3 sequence (DNA): TGTGCCAGCACCAGAGTCCGGTGGGGCGAGCAGTACTTC. The whole variable domain, remainder taken from reference TRBV2 and TRBJ2-7, is EPEVTQTPSHQVTQMGQEVILRCVPISNHLYFYWYRQILGQKVEFLVSFYNNEISEKSEIFDDQFSVERPDGSNFTLKIRSTKLEDSAMYFCASTRVRWGEQYFGPGTRLTVT.

The chain couples TRBV7-2 to TRBJ1-6; D is unresolved. The CDR3 spans 13 residues. Germline values: CDR1 SGHTA, CDR2 FQGNSA. Trimming removed 0 bases at V and 8 bases at J, with 5 bases between. The CDR3 region is CASSLAGDSPLHF. Written as DNA, the CDR3 is TGTGCCAGCAGCTTAGCTGGGGATTCACCCCTCCACTTT.

V is TRBV29-1 and J is TRBJ2-1, with D perhaps assigned TRBD1 or TRBD2 (5 bases each). CDR1 and CDR2 from the germline V gene are SQVTM and ANQGSEA. The CDR3 is made up of 14 amino acids. Trimming left V 7 bases short and J 5 bases short, with 18 bases between. The CDR3 DNA follows: TGCAGCGGGGGGTGGAAGAACTTAGACAATGAGCAGTTCTTC. Residues: CSGGWKNLDNEQFF.

The chain carries TRBV4-1 and TRBJ2-7, with no clear D. The germline CDR1 and CDR2 sequences are MGHRA and YSYEKL. The CDR3 has 16 residues. Between the trimmed V and J ends, which lost 2 bases and 1 base, there was a span of 15 bases. CDR3 residues: CASSQLPGRDSYEQYF. The CDR3 DNA reads as TGCGCCAGCAGCCAATTACCGGGCCGCGATTCCTACGAGCAGTACTTC.

The chain uses TRBV28 and TRBJ2-7, with 7 positions matching TRBD2. Germline values: CDR1 MDHEN, CDR2 SYDVKM. Unmatched junction bases numbered 0, after V lost 2 bases and J lost 5 bases. The CDR3 runs 12 residues. CDR3 amino acids: CASSLLADEQYF. Written as DNA, the CDR3 is TGTGCCAGCAGTTTACTAGCGGACGAGCAGTACTTC.

This chain links TRBV5-1 with TRBJ1-4; 7 bases are shared with TRBD1. CDR3 length: 15 residues. The germline gives CDR1 SGHRS, CDR2 YFSETQ. V gave up 1 base and J gave up 4 bases; unmatched junction bases: 4. The CDR3 region is CASSLPGTDNEKLFF. Written as DNA, the CDR3 is TGCGCCAGCAGCTTGCCCGGGACAGATAATGAAAAACTGTTTTTT.

V usage is TRBV7-2 and J usage is TRBJ2-5; D remains unclear. Germline V lookup: CDR1 SGHTA, CDR2 FQGNSA. V lost 4 bases, J lost 2 bases, and 8 bases lay in between. CDR3 size: 13 residues. The CDR3 here is CASSSFRQETQYF. The CDR3 bases are TGTGCCAGCAGCTCGTTCAGACAAGAGACCCAGTACTTC.

The chain employs TRBV29-1 and TRBJ1-1; TRBD1 agrees at 7 bases. The V and J ends lost 5 bases and 11 bases, in that order; junction bases with no gene match: 11. Germline-derived CDR1 and CDR2 are SQVTM and ANQGSEA. This CDR3 comprises 12 residues. The DNA of the CDR3 is TGCAGCGTTCTGGGACAGACCATTGGTGCTTTCTTT. Protein product: CSVLGQTIGAFF.

Worth noting for this clone: Other DNA variants within this sample encode the same CDR3. The genes are TRBV7-3 and TRBJ2-1; D might be TRBD2 (6 bases). The CDR3 sequence is 13 residues long. Between the trimmed V and J ends, which lost 1 base and 5 bases, there was a span of 6 bases. Germline lookup yields CDR1 SGHTA and CDR2 FQGTGA. The CDR3: CASSLRGDNEQFF. The CDR3, as DNA: TGTGCCAGCAGCTTAAGGGGGGACAATGAGCAGTTCTTC.

The chain has TRBV2 and TRBJ2-1; 11 nucleotides align to TRBD2. CDR1 and CDR2 from the germline V gene are SNHLY and FYNNEI. J gave up 4 bases and V 6 bases, and 5 bases lay outside the gene matches. The CDR3 length is 15 residues. CDR3 sequence reads: CASSLGTSGYNEQFF. In nucleotides, the CDR3 is TGTGCCAGCAGCTTGGGGACTAGCGGTTACAATGAGCAGTTCTTC. Full variable domain (outside the CDR3, taken from reference TRBV2 and TRBJ2-1): EPEVTQTPSHQVTQMGQEVILRCVPISNHLYFYWYRQILGQKVEFLVSFYNNEISEKSEIFDDQFSVERPDGSNFTLKIRSTKLEDSAMYFCASSLGTSGYNEQFFGPGTRLTVL.

The rearrangement links TRBV28 to TRBJ1-3; D is perhaps TRBD1 (5 bases). CDR3 length: 15 amino acids. Germline CDR1 is MDHEN and CDR2 is SYDVKM. Trimming removed 4 bases at V and 3 bases at J, with 13 bases between. This CDR3 reads CASSSQGLDGNTIYF. CDR3 bases: TGTGCCAGCAGTTCCCAGGGATTGGATGGAAACACCATATATTTT.

The V and J genes are TRBV27 and TRBJ2-4; D is uncertain. The germline gives CDR1 MNHEY, CDR2 SMNVEV (reference sequence). CDR3 length equals 18 residues. The V and J ends lost 5 bases and 0 bases respectively, with 20 bases between them. This CDR3 reads CASSPLVVPSLAKNIQYF. Written as DNA, the CDR3 is TGTGCCAGCAGTCCCCTAGTCGTCCCTTCCCTAGCCAAAAACATTCAGTACTTC.

The CDR3 nucleotides are TGTGCCAGCAGTTCACAGGGTCGCTTTTTGTCCTACAATGAGCAGTTCTTC. This encodes CASSSQGRFLSYNEQFF. J is TRBJ2-1 and V is TRBV25-1, with D maybe TRBD1 (6 bases). The CDR3 extends over 17 amino acids. Germline CDR1 and CDR2: MGHDK and SYGVNS. The V and J ends lost 5 bases and 1 base respectively, with 18 bases between them.

V gene TRBV2 combines with J gene TRBJ2-2; 15 bases line up with TRBD2. After removal of 7 bases from V and 5 bases from J, the junction contained 8 bases not matched to a gene. The CDR3 contains 17 residues. Per the germline V gene, CDR1 is SNHLY and CDR2 is FYNNEI. Written as DNA, the CDR3 is TGTGCCAGCACCTGGACTAGCGGGAGGGCCGGGACCGGGGAGCTGTTTTTT. This translates into CASTWTSGRAGTGELFF.